One and the same sample provided the 27 T cell receptor beta chains below, sequenced in a study of OX40 agonist ivuxolimab in advanced cancers. The method was immunoSEQ multiplex PCR; TCRdb's version includes in-frame clones alone and lacks a portion of them. The table includes more than 55,000 clones, roughly 88% detected once. Material: CD4+ or CD8+ T cells sorted from blood, obtained in a trial of the OX40 agonist ivuxolimab. The receptors were sampled from an adult with an advanced solid tumor such as melanoma, head and neck, liver or kidney cancer.

The chain combines TRBV9 with TRBJ2-1; D is possibly TRBD2 (5 bases). Trimming cost V 3 bases and J 5 bases, with 12 bases left between them. The CDR3 has 14 residues. Germline CDR1 and CDR2: SGDLS and YYNGEE. Written as DNA, the CDR3 is TGTGCCAGCAGCGGGTCGGGGTCTAACAATGAGCAGTTCTTC. This encodes CASSGSGSNNEQFF.

The gene calls are TRBV19 and TRBJ1-1; D ambiguous. V was shortened by 11 bases and J by 7 bases, with 14 bases between the two germline ends. The CDR3 runs to 11 residues. In germline, CDR1 is LNHDA, CDR2 SQIVND (reference sequence). CDR3: CAGGLGFEAFF. CDR3 sequence (DNA): TGTGCCGGAGGACTGGGGTTTGAAGCTTTCTTT.

This chain links TRBV6-1 with TRBJ1-5; 8 bases fit TRBD1. The germline gives CDR1 MNHNS, CDR2 SASEGT. V dropped 5 bases and J dropped 0; count of bases not matched to a gene: 3. This CDR3 region has 15 residues. The CDR3 sequence: CASSQGAYSNQPQHF. The CDR3 DNA follows: TGTGCCAGCAGTCAGGGGGCTTATAGCAATCAGCCCCAGCATTTT.

The V and J genes are TRBV14 and TRBJ2-1; no firm D call. Trimming cost V 4 bases and J 8 bases, with 15 bases left between them. CDR1 is SGHDN, CDR2 FVKESK, per germline. The CDR3 runs 14 residues. CDR3 residues: CASSLRVVGDEQFF. CDR3 bases: TGTGCCAGCAGCCTCCGGGTTGTGGGCGATGAGCAGTTCTTC. The entire variable domain, with the rest obtained from reference TRBV14 and TRBJ2-1, is as follows: EAGVTQFPSHSVIEKGQTVTLRCDPISGHDNLYWYRRVMGKEIKFLLHFVKESKQDESGMPNNRFLAERTGGTYSTLKVQPAELEDSGVYFCASSLRVVGDEQFFGPGTRLTVL.

The chain carries TRBV4-1 and TRBJ1-1; D is possibly TRBD1 (5 bases). Germline V gives CDR1 MGHRA, CDR2 YSYEKL. Trimming removed 1 base from V and 7 bases from J, with 19 bases in between. CDR3 length: 16 amino acids. CDR3 bases: TGCGCCAGCAGCCAAGCTGTGACAGTCGCGCCCTATGAAGCTTTCTTT. It yields the protein CASSQAVTVAPYEAFF.

The genes are TRBV27 and TRBJ1-1; a weak D match, TRBD1 (5 bases). The CDR3 contains 15 residues. V was cut by 7 bases and J by 4 bases, with 19 bases left in between. Germline V gives CDR1 MNHEY, CDR2 SMNVEV (reference sequence). The CDR3 reads CASKNSLSGGTEAFF. The DNA for the CDR3 is TGTGCCAGCAAGAATAGTTTATCCGGGGGCACTGAAGCTTTCTTT.

V is TRBV27 and J is TRBJ2-7; D could derive from TRBD1 or TRBD2 (6 bases each). The V end was cut by 5 bases, the J end by 4 bases, with 12 bases between. CDR1 is MNHEY, CDR2 SMNVEV, per germline (reference sequence). The length of the CDR3 is 13 residues. The CDR3 sequence: CASSILGGYEQYF. The DNA of the CDR3 is TGTGCCAGCAGTATCCTAGGGGGGTACGAGCAGTACTTC.

The chain links TRBV27 to TRBJ2-7; 10 nucleotides line up with TRBD2. The CDR3 consists of 17 residues. V dropped 4 bases and J dropped 3; count of bases not matched to a gene: 12. From germline, CDR1 is MNHEY and CDR2 SMNVEV (reference sequence). The CDR3 region has the DNA TGTGCCAGCAGTTCTCTAGCGGGAGCGTTGGAGGACTACGAGCAGTACTTC. Its protein product is CASSSLAGALEDYEQYF.

The genes are TRBV7-9 and TRBJ2-7; D gene uncertain. Germline V gene lookup returns CDR1 SEHNR and CDR2 FQNEAQ (reference sequence). The CDR3 is 13 residues long. Trimming removed 3 bases at V and 12 bases at J, with 18 bases between. In DNA, the CDR3 is TGTGCCAGCAGCTTCGACACCCCCCAGTCCGTGTACGTC. It yields the protein CASSFDTPQSVYV.

The CDR3 here is CASSGPVHTEAFF. CDR3 nucleotide sequence: TGTGCCAGCAGCGGTCCCGTCCACACTGAAGCTTTCTTT. V and J are TRBV9 and TRBJ1-1, with D unclear. Germline values: CDR1 SGDLS, CDR2 YYNGEE. Trimming shortened V by 3 bases and J by 3 bases, and 9 bases separated the two germline ends. The CDR3 loop spans 13 amino acids.

The V and J genes are TRBV6-5 and TRBJ1-1; D remains ambiguous. The germline gives CDR1 MNHEY, CDR2 SVGAGI. The V and J ends lost 5 bases and 0 bases respectively, with 7 bases between them. The CDR3 has 13 amino acids. CDR3 nucleotides: TGTGCCAGCAGTGCGGGCGTGAACACTGAAGCTTTCTTT. It yields the protein CASSAGVNTEAFF.

The chain is built from TRBV6-6 and TRBJ1-1; 7 bases are a match to TRBD1. The V gene end was trimmed by 5 bases and the J gene end by 3 bases; junction bases not matched to a gene: 6. This CDR3 has 14 amino acids. Per the germline V gene, CDR1 is MNHNY and CDR2 is SVGAGI (reference sequence). The CDR3 sequence is CASSPGTAYTEAFF. DNA for the CDR3: TGTGCCAGCAGTCCCGGGACAGCCTACACTGAAGCTTTCTTT.

The rearrangement links TRBV27 to TRBJ1-2; D ambiguous. Trimming took off 0 bases at V and 0 bases at J, with 11 bases between the two ends. The CDR3 length is 16 residues. The germline CDR1 and CDR2 sequences are MNHEY and SMNVEV (reference sequence). The CDR3 protein is CASSLSVGISNYGYTF. In nucleotides, the CDR3 is TGTGCCAGCAGTTTATCGGTGGGGATATCTAACTATGGCTACACCTTC.

The CDR3 spells CASSLAAQGQTEAFF. CDR3 bases: TGTGCCAGCAGCTTAGCGGCCCAGGGTCAAACTGAAGCTTTCTTT. This sequence joins TRBV7-9 and TRBJ1-1; D possibly corresponds to TRBD1 (5 bases). The CDR3 spans 15 residues. Looked up from germline, CDR1 is SEHNR and CDR2 is FQNEAQ (reference sequence). V shed 0 bases and J shed 5 bases, with 13 bases lying between them.

The V call is TRBV5-4, the J call TRBJ1-1; TRBD1 matches at 8 bases. V lost 1 base to trimming and J lost 1 base; unmatched junction nucleotides: 6. Germline lookup yields CDR1 SGHNT and CDR2 YYREEE (reference sequence). The CDR3 loop spans 16 amino acids. DNA of the CDR3: TGTGCCAGCAGCTTGATAGGACAGGGTTCGAACACTGAAGCTTTCTTT. It translates to CASSLIGQGSNTEAFF.

In nucleotides, the CDR3 is TGTGCCAGCAGCCTAAGGGGGGCCGGGGAGCTGTTTTTT. Protein: CASSLRGAGELFF. This chain links TRBV28 with TRBJ2-2; D might be TRBD1 or TRBD2, each matching 6 bases. The CDR3 runs 13 residues. Germline V gene lookup returns CDR1 MDHEN and CDR2 SYDVKM. V lost 6 bases and J 6 bases, leaving 11 bases between the germline ends.

This chain connects TRBV6-5 to TRBJ2-7, with D unclear. The CDR3 totals 14 residues. CDR1 is MNHEY and CDR2 is SVGAGI in the germline V gene. V lost 6 bases and J lost 2, with 14 bases in between. The CDR3 DNA is TGTGCCAGCAGCAGCAGGACGGCCACCTACGAGCAGTACTTC. It encodes CASSSRTATYEQYF.

The rearrangement uses TRBV16 and TRBJ2-4, with 7 bases lining up with TRBD2. The CDR3 totals 17 residues. Looked up from germline, CDR1 is KGHSY and CDR2 is FQNENV. J was trimmed by 4 bases and V by 2 bases; bases with no gene match: 11. The CDR3 DNA is TGTGCCAGCAGCCAACTCGTGCAGGCTAGCGGTAAAAACATTCAGTACTTC. Translated: CASSQLVQASGKNIQYF.

This chain connects TRBV27 to TRBJ2-2, with TRBD1 as a possible D gene (5 bases). This CDR3 contains 15 residues. Trimming removed 2 bases from V and 5 bases from J, with 12 bases in between. Germline values: CDR1 MNHEY, CDR2 SMNVEV (reference sequence). The CDR3 sequence is CASSLAGLPTGELFF. The CDR3 DNA reads as TGTGCCAGCAGTTTAGCAGGGCTCCCGACCGGGGAGCTGTTTTTT.

The chain couples TRBV6-6 to TRBJ1-1, with 7 bases fitting TRBD1. CDR1 is MNHNY, CDR2 SVGAGI, per germline (reference sequence). CDR3 length: 11 amino acids. V shed 6 bases and J 10 bases; nucleotides not matched to a gene: 5. CDR3 DNA sequence: TGTGCCAGCAGCCTGACAGGGCGAGCTTTCTTT. Protein sequence: CASSLTGRAFF.

A note on this clone: The same CDR3 is also encoded by other DNA sequences in this sample. The chain couples TRBV19 to TRBJ1-1; D is undetermined. Germline V gene sequence: CDR1 LNHDA, CDR2 SQIVND (reference sequence). The CDR3 is 12 residues long. V was shortened by 4 bases and J by 1 base, with 4 bases between the two germline ends. The CDR3 here is CASSNGNTEAFF. CDR3 nucleotide sequence: TGTGCCAGTAGTAATGGGAACACTGAAGCTTTCTTT. Full variable domain (remainder filled in from reference TRBV19 and TRBJ1-1): DGGITQSPKYLFRKEGQNVTLSCEQNLNHDAMYWYRQDPGQGLRLIYYSQIVNDFQKGDIAEGYSVSREKKESFPLTVTSAQKNPTAFYLCASSNGNTEAFFGQGTRLTVV.

V is TRBV6-5 and J is TRBJ2-7; TRBD1 might be the D (5 bases). The CDR3 length is 13 residues. Germline V lookup: CDR1 MNHEY, CDR2 SVGAGI. Trimming removed 0 bases from V and 4 bases from J, with 7 bases in between. This chain's CDR3 is CASSYSGDYEQYF. CDR3 in DNA: TGTGCCAGCAGTTACTCAGGGGATTACGAGCAGTACTTC.

This clone was counted a single time. The rearrangement joins TRBV10-3 to TRBJ1-1, with D tentatively TRBD1 (5 bases). CDR1 is ENHRY and CDR2 is SYGVKD in the germline V gene. Trimming shortened V by 0 bases and J by 4 bases, and 6 bases separated the two germline ends. CDR3 length equals 13 residues. CDR3 protein: CAISESGGTEAFF. Written as DNA, the CDR3 is TGTGCCATCAGTGAGTCCGGGGGCACTGAAGCTTTCTTT.

CDR3 sequence: CAIRPGQGHGYTF. CDR3 sequence (DNA): TGTGCCATCAGACCGGGACAGGGACATGGCTACACCTTC. The chain uses TRBV10-3 and TRBJ1-2; 9 nucleotides align to TRBD1. The germline V gene encodes CDR1 ENHRY and CDR2 SYGVKD. V dropped 6 bases and J dropped 6; count of bases not matched to a gene: 5. The CDR3 extends over 13 amino acids.

This sequence joins TRBV9 and TRBJ2-1; 9 positions match TRBD2. There are 16 residues in the CDR3. J was trimmed by 8 bases and V by 0 bases; bases with no gene match: 9. The V gene's germline CDR1 is SGDLS and CDR2 YYNGEE. Written as DNA, the CDR3 is TGTGCCAGCAGCGTAGGGGCGGGAGGGCCTGGCTATGAGCAGTTCTTC. Its translation is CASSVGAGGPGYEQFF.

The V call is TRBV28, the J call TRBJ1-1; D is unclear. Germline CDR1 MDHEN, CDR2 SYDVKM. The CDR3 spans 12 residues. With 3 bases removed from V and 1 base from J, the gap between germline ends came to 3 bases. In DNA, the CDR3 is TGTGCCAGCAGTTTCGGGAACACTGAAGCTTTCTTT. Translated: CASSFGNTEAFF.

V is TRBV27 and J is TRBJ2-1; TRBD1 matches 7 bases. CDR3 length: 15 amino acids. J was trimmed by 5 bases and V by 2 bases; bases with no gene match: 6. Per germline, CDR1 MNHEY and CDR2 SMNVEV (reference sequence). In DNA, the CDR3 is TGTGCCAGCAGTTTAGGGCCAGGGGGAGACAATGAGCAGTTCTTC. It yields the protein CASSLGPGGDNEQFF.